This T cell receptor (beta chain) was found in a study of beta chain features in type 1 diabetes. Study-wide results and limits: Insertions were fewer and deletions more numerous at VDJ junctions in type 1 diabetes patients. All four CD4+ subsets from Type 1 diabetes patients carried moderately but significantly shorter TCRB CDR3s.

One heparinised blood draw, averaging about 116 mL, came from each donor. cDNA synthesis used the whole RNA isolate, giving expressed TCRB sequences. Data came from immunoSEQ multiplex PCR; TCRdb stores just in-frame clones and leaves some out. Of 150,000 to 200,000 clones detected, roughly 59% appear once; the ten largest clones hold roughly 0.092%. Points on this clone: The antigen is not known.

The germline gives CDR1 SQVTM, CDR2 ANQGSEA. There are 15 residues in the CDR3. V was pared by 6 bases and J by 1 base, with 13 bases between. The gene calls are TRBV29-1 and TRBJ2-6; D perhaps matches TRBD1 (5 bases). Sequencing input: naive CD4+ T cells from blood. The clonotype was recovered from a man aged 30-40 years with type 1 diabetes. In DNA, the CDR3 is TGCAGCGTGGGCAGGGATCGGTCTGGGGCCAACGTCCTGACTTTC. It specifies CSVGRDRSGANVLTF.